This TCR beta chain comes out of a study of blood T cell repertoires in COVID-19. Whole-study context: The United States, Italy and Spain provided the acute and convalescent COVID-19 samples. T cells, B-cell-depleted T cells, or PBMCs supplied cDNA or gDNA.

Assay used: immunoSEQ multiplex PCR; TCRdb lists only in-frame clones, some missing. The data contain about 180,000 clones, 85% to 90% of them singletons. Individuals drawn from around 25 US areas were roughly 18 to 89 years old. In Cohort 3, a recovered donor had either two negative PCRs, clearance, or symptom resolution. This clone was seen at least ten times. V was pared by 1 base and J by 4 bases, with 13 bases of the junction left unmatched. Germline lookup yields CDR1 SGHTA and CDR2 FQGNSA. This CDR3 is 19 amino acids long. This TCR came from a man aged 40-50 years who had recovered from COVID-19. The specimen was PBMCs or T cells enriched from blood (not recorded which). The chain couples TRBV7-2 to TRBJ2-1, with 10 bases identical to TRBD2. CDR3 DNA sequence: TGTGCCAGCAGCTTAGGTCGTAAGCTAGCGGGAGTAGGTTACAATGAGCAGTTCTTC. Translating gives CASSLGRKLAGVGYNEQFF.